This note documents a single T cell receptor (beta chain) sequence. Some clones are missing from TCRdb's copy, which holds only in-frame ones; the method was immunoSEQ multiplex PCR. Here the sample spans about 7,000 clones, more than 75% being singletons. These data belong to a study of blood T cell dynamics during melanoma immunotherapy. The overall study: Standard first-line treatment here was pembrolizumab or nivolumab plus ipilimumab in metastatic melanoma.

The time point here: week 3, after first cycle of checkpoint inhibitor. Looked up from germline, CDR1 is SGHKS and CDR2 is YYEKEE (reference sequence). Deletions cut 2 bases from V and 5 bases from J, with 11 bases between. The CDR3 covers 14 residues. The sequence derives from a human donor with melanoma. The chain couples TRBV5-5 to TRBJ2-1; weak D call: TRBD2 (5 bases). Sequences were derived from blood, sampled from a patient treated with checkpoint blockade. CDR3 loop: CASSLPAADNEQFF. As DNA, the CDR3 is TGTGCCAGCAGCTTACCAGCGGCCGACAATGAGCAGTTCTTC.